This T cell receptor beta chain was sequenced for a study of T cell changes during pregnancy in multiple sclerosis (dated by TCRdb to the late 2010s). For the study in its entirety: Changes in the T cell repertoire over the course of pregnancy were examined in this study in women with multiple sclerosis.

According to the germline V gene, CDR1 reads ENHRY and CDR2 reads SYGVKD. Including the terminal cysteine and phenylalanine, the CDR3 comprises 17 residues. Solely the CDR3 DNA is kept, with 51 bases framed from the first base. V is pared back by 10 bases and J by 0 bases, with 22 bases lying between the germline termini. Library preparation employed the immunoSEQ multiplex PCR assay. This is the immuneACCESS table as TCRdb keeps it, with only in-frame sequences that have V and J called. A part of the clones is gone; compared with another copy, unresolved V genes explain less than half, and the rest is unexplained. Here the sample has 35,000 to 50,000 clones; under 95% occur a single time. In total, the top ten clones hold 1.4% to 1.5% of the sample. This clone was detected once. This receptor's antigen is unknown. The input lacks base qualities; no much larger clone sits a single base away.

The sequencing input was PBMCs (not recorded whether the cells were cultured). This receptor chain uses TRBV10-3 and TRBJ1-3, with no D gene named confidently. This clonotype was obtained from a female donor with multiple sclerosis, enrolled in a pregnancy study. For the CDR3, the sequence is CATTLSTRALSGNTIYF. The sequenced DNA: TGTGCCACCACGCTAAGCACGAGGGCCCTCTCTGGAAACACCATATATTTT.